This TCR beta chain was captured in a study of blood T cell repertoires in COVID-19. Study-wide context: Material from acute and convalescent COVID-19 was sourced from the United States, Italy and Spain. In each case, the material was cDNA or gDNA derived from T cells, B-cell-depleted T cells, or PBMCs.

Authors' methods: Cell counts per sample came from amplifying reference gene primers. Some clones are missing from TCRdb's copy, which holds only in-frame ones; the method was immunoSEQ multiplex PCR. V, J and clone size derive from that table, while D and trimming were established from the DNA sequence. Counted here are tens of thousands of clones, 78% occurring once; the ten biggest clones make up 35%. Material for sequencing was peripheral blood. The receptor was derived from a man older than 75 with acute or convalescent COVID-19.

The CDR3 nucleotides read TGTGCCAGCAGCTTAAGAACAGGTGTCGGGGCCAACGTCCTGACTTTC. Protein sequence: CASSLRTGVGANVLTF. V is TRBV7-2 and J is TRBJ2-6; the D gene is possibly TRBD1 (5 bases). Per germline, CDR1 SGHTA and CDR2 FQGNSA. The CDR3 has 16 amino acids. V was trimmed by 2 bases and J by 4 bases, leaving 12 bases between them. Using reference TRBV7-2 and TRBJ2-6 for the parts outside the CDR3, the full variable domain is GAGVSQSPSNKVTEKGKDVELRCDPISGHTALYWYRQSLGQGLEFLIYFQGNSAPDKSGLPSDRFSAERTGGSVSTLTIQRTQQEDSAVYLCASSLRTGVGANVLTFGAGSRLTVL.